A selection of T cell receptor beta chains follows, all from one sample in a study of early T cells in non-severe SARS-CoV-2 infection. One entry per CDR3 protein results from TCRdb running MiXCR on the 5' RACE reads. The sample has some 27,000 distinct CDR3 sequences, about 4.6% seen once. The sample taken for sequencing was whole blood. The receptors stem from an adult who was a healthcare worker with PCR-confirmed SARS-CoV-2 infection or an uninfected control (not recorded which). Both conserved end residues are part of each CDR3. D genes are given only for firm matches. Where a row states a size, it is once, few, many or the class of an expanded clone; other rows omit it.

j_gene	v_gene	abundance	d_gene	CDR3aa	CDR3nt
TRBJ1-1	TRBV20-1	many	-	CSQRGSSEAFF	TGCAGCCAAAGGGGCAGTTCTGAAGCTTTCTTT
TRBJ2-7	TRBV7-2	many	-	CASSLVPFGDEQYF	TGTGCCAGCAGCTTAGTACCTTTCGGGGACGAGCAGTACTTC
TRBJ2-4	TRBV2	many	TRBD1	CASSEATGGAKNTQYF	TGTGCCAGCAGTGAAGCGACAGGGGGAGCCAAAAACACTCAGTACTTC
TRBJ1-1	TRBV20-1	few	-	CIPQRGESTEAFF	TGCATCCCTCAGAGGGGGGAGAGCACTGAAGCTTTCTTT
TRBJ2-1	TRBV2	many	-	CASSGYRNEQFF	TGTGCCAGCAGTGGATATCGGAATGAGCAGTTCTTC
TRBJ2-5	TRBV28	many	-	CASSVDPRETQYF	TGTGCCAGCAGTGTCGACCCGAGGGAGACCCAGTACTTC
TRBJ2-1	TRBV3-1	-	TRBD1	CASSPIQGAGNEQFF	TGTGCCAGCAGCCCAATACAGGGGGCAGGCAATGAGCAGTTCTTC
TRBJ2-3	TRBV5-1	-	TRBD2	CASSPRTSGSTDTQYF	TGCGCCAGCAGCCCCAGGACTAGCGGAAGCACAGATACGCAGTATTTT
TRBJ1-1	TRBV29-1	many	-	CSVWAGVTPNTEAFF	TGCAGCGTATGGGCAGGGGTCACCCCGAACACTGAAGCTTTCTTT
TRBJ2-1	TRBV27	many	-	CASSPSLNNEQFF	TGTGCCAGCAGTCCCTCTCTGAACAATGAGCAGTTCTTC
TRBJ2-2	TRBV19	few	-	CASSIVRAQGVRTGELFF	TGTGCCAGTAGTATAGTTCGGGCTCAGGGAGTTCGCACCGGGGAGCTGTTTTTT
TRBJ2-7	TRBV6-1	few	TRBD1	CASSLGQGTHEQYF	TGTGCCAGCAGTTTGGGACAGGGAACTCACGAGCAGTACTTC
TRBJ1-1	TRBV9	many	-	CASSVEGPGAWRTEAFF	TGTGCCAGCAGCGTAGAAGGGCCAGGGGCATGGAGGACTGAAGCTTTCTTT
TRBJ2-1	TRBV19	many	-	CASSRTIIPYNEQFF	TGTGCCAGTAGTAGGACGATAATCCCCTACAATGAGCAGTTCTTC
TRBJ2-7	TRBV27	many	-	CASTSTSYEQYF	TGTGCCAGCACCTCTACCTCCTACGAGCAGTACTTC
TRBJ2-1	TRBV24-1	many	-	CATSVVGNNEQFF	TGTGCCACCAGTGTGGTCGGAAACAATGAGCAGTTCTTC
TRBJ2-2	TRBV5-4	many	-	CASSWDVSTGELFF	TGTGCCAGCAGTTGGGACGTAAGCACCGGGGAGCTGTTTTTT
TRBJ1-1	TRBV20-1	-	TRBD1	CSAPQGARDTEAFF	TGCAGTGCCCCACAGGGGGCGAGGGACACTGAAGCTTTCTTT
TRBJ1-2	TRBV19	few	-	CASSIAGTPNYGYTF	TGTGCCAGTAGTATTGCCGGGACGCCGAACTATGGCTACACCTTC
TRBJ2-1	TRBV28	many	TRBD1	CASSLLGTGGYNEQFF	TGTGCCAGCAGTTTACTTGGGACAGGGGGCTACAATGAGCAGTTCTTC
TRBJ1-6	TRBV5-1	-	-	CASSLKKSSYNSPLHF	TGCGCCAGCAGCTTGAAGAAGAGCTCCTATAATTCACCCCTCCACTTT
TRBJ2-3	TRBV5-1	many	TRBD1	CASSFEGQGDTQYF	TGCGCCAGCAGCTTCGAAGGACAGGGGGATACGCAGTATTTT
TRBJ2-5	TRBV9	many	TRBD2	CASSPGLSGRETQYF	TGTGCCAGCAGCCCCGGACTAAGCGGGAGGGAGACCCAGTACTTC
TRBJ1-2	TRBV6-1	many	-	CASSEGDKALYGYTF	TGTGCCAGCAGTGAAGGGGATAAGGCGCTATATGGCTACACCTTC
TRBJ2-1	TRBV14	few	TRBD2	CASSQGLAGAGEQFF	TGTGCCAGCAGCCAAGGACTAGCGGGAGCCGGTGAGCAGTTCTTC
TRBJ2-5	TRBV25-1	-	TRBD2	CSVAGGSGETQYF	TGTTCTGTAGCGGGAGGAAGCGGAGAGACCCAGTACTTC
TRBJ2-2	TRBV3-1	many	TRBD1	CASSRQGNGELFF	TGTGCCAGCAGCCGACAGGGAAACGGGGAGCTGTTTTTT
TRBJ2-1	TRBV5-1	many	-	CASSLESQVSYNEQFF	TGCGCCAGCAGCTTGGAATCGCAGGTCTCCTACAATGAGCAGTTCTTC
TRBJ2-3	TRBV28	many	-	CASSPRDPLPTQYF	TGTGCCAGCAGTCCACGGGACCCCCTCCCCACGCAGTATTTT
TRBJ2-7	TRBV5-1	many	TRBD2	CASSQASGNYEQYF	TGCGCCAGCAGTCAAGCTAGCGGGAACTACGAGCAGTACTTC
TRBJ2-7	TRBV11-2	many	TRBD2	CASSPLLAGGPEQYF	TGTGCCAGCAGCCCCCTTTTGGCGGGAGGTCCCGAGCAGTACTTC
TRBJ2-4	TRBV15	few	TRBD1	CATSRDSRAGGGGAKNIQYF	TGTGCCACCAGCAGGGATTCCAGAGCAGGGGGCGGAGGGGCCAAAAACATTCAGTACTTC
TRBJ2-7	TRBV27	-	-	CASSFQDEQYF	TGTGCCAGCAGTTTCCAGGACGAGCAGTACTTC
TRBJ2-7	TRBV7-2	many	-	CASSRTRRGTEQYF	TGTGCCAGCAGCCGAACCCGGAGGGGGACCGAGCAGTACTTC
TRBJ2-1	TRBV20-1	many	-	CSAIARGPYNEQFF	TGCAGTGCTATAGCAAGGGGCCCTTACAATGAGCAGTTCTTC
TRBJ2-7	TRBV4-1	few	TRBD1	CASSQGRDSSYEQYF	TGCGCCAGCAGCCAAGGACGGGACAGCTCCTACGAGCAGTACTTC
TRBJ2-2	TRBV20-1	many	TRBD1	CSASPPGTGNTGELFF	TGCAGTGCTTCTCCCCCGGGGACAGGAAACACCGGGGAGCTGTTTTTT
TRBJ1-5	TRBV12-3/TRBV12-4	many	-	CASRLDRSNQPQHF	TGTGCCAGCAGGCTGGACAGAAGCAATCAGCCCCAGCATTTT
TRBJ2-1	TRBV2	many	-	CASSLNEQFF	TGTGCCAGCAGCCTCAATGAGCAGTTCTTC
TRBJ2-7	TRBV14	many	-	CASSQHQRIYEQYF	TGTGCCAGCAGCCAACATCAAAGGATCTACGAGCAGTACTTC
TRBJ1-5	TRBV18	many	-	CASSPPSRQHQPQHF	TGTGCCAGCTCACCACCGAGTAGACAACATCAGCCCCAGCATTTT
TRBJ2-1	TRBV20-1	many	-	CSAPGGPNPVNEQFF	TGCAGTGCCCCAGGAGGGCCTAACCCCGTCAATGAGCAGTTCTTC
TRBJ2-1	TRBV10-2	-	TRBD2	CASAAGRDRNEQFF	TGCGCCAGCGCCGCAGGGAGGGATAGGAATGAGCAGTTCTTC
TRBJ2-7	TRBV5-1	-	-	CASSLEDSSYEQYF	TGCGCCAGCAGCTTAGAGGACAGCTCCTACGAGCAGTACTTC
TRBJ2-2	TRBV5-1	many	TRBD1	CASSFGTANTGELFF	TGCGCCAGCAGCTTCGGGACAGCGAACACCGGGGAGCTGTTTTTT
TRBJ2-3	TRBV4-1	many	TRBD1	CASSQGTVKDTQYF	TGCGCCAGCAGCCAGGGGACAGTCAAGGATACGCAGTATTTT
TRBJ2-7	TRBV27	few	-	CASSSDRIMYEQYF	TGTGCCAGCAGTTCTGACAGAATTATGTACGAGCAGTACTTC
TRBJ2-1	TRBV12-3/TRBV12-4	few	TRBD2	CASSPAGAVMNGQFF	TGTGCCAGCAGCCCAGCGGGGGCCGTAATGAATGGGCAGTTCTTC
TRBJ2-6	TRBV2	many	TRBD1	CASNTGASGANVLTF	TGTGCCAGCAATACAGGGGCGTCTGGGGCCAACGTCCTGACTTTC
TRBJ2-4	TRBV1	-	-	CTSSRRGGTKNIQYF	TGCACCAGCAGCCGGCGGGGCGGCACCAAAAACATTCAGTACTTC
TRBJ1-5	TRBV12-3/TRBV12-4	many	-	CASSQQGLDNQPQHF	TGTGCCAGCAGTCAACAGGGTCTTGACAATCAGCCCCAGCATTTT
TRBJ1-4	TRBV20-1	few	-	CSARDSPGLFF	TGCAGTGCTAGAGATTCCCCAGGCCTGTTTTTT
TRBJ1-1	TRBV7-8	many	-	CASRLEGEAFF	TGTGCCAGCAGACTTGAGGGAGAAGCTTTCTTT
TRBJ1-2	TRBV6-5	-	TRBD1	CASSPGTGFNYGYTF	TGTGCCAGCAGCCCTGGGACAGGCTTTAACTATGGCTACACCTTC
TRBJ1-4	TRBV12-3/TRBV12-4	many	-	CASRSQTGGNIVGKLFF	TGTGCCAGCAGATCCCAAACTGGCGGTAACATTGTGGGGAAACTGTTTTTT